A selection of T cell receptor beta chains follows, all from one sample in a study of blood T cell repertoires in COVID-19. Some clones are missing from TCRdb's copy, which holds only in-frame ones; the method was immunoSEQ multiplex PCR. The repertoire holds over 120,000 clones, with approximately 90% as singletons. Sequencing was carried out using peripheral blood. Receptors originate from a human donor in a cohort sampled during active COVID-19. Both conserved end residues are part of each CDR3.

CDR3 protein,V gene,J gene
CASSWTRNYNEQFF,TRBV5-8,TRBJ2-1
CASNQGRNEQYF,TRBV12-3/TRBV12-4,TRBJ2-7
CASSTGAGQTIYNEQFF,TRBV19,TRBJ2-1
CSASRTALAYEQYF,TRBV20-1,TRBJ2-7
CASSIYAGGANTGELFF,TRBV19,TRBJ2-2
CASSLGDGGTDTQYF,TRBV5-8,TRBJ2-3
CASSFWAGRGNEQFF,TRBV7-3,TRBJ2-1
CASSYPRQGPTEAFF,TRBV6-6,TRBJ1-1
CASSPGLAGGLYNEQFF,TRBV5-1,TRBJ2-1
CASSPGLAGVYEQYF,TRBV5-4,TRBJ2-7
CASSLSAGANTYEQYF,TRBV11-2,TRBJ2-7
CASSPRQASPYNEQFF,TRBV6-2/TRBV6-3,TRBJ2-1
CASSLDRTGVSPLHF,TRBV7-2,TRBJ1-6
CASSSQGSPNEKLFF,TRBV5-1,TRBJ1-4
CASSGAGGSTDTQYF,TRBV5-6,TRBJ2-3
CASSYSMGRLTDTQYF,TRBV6-5,TRBJ2-3
CASSVMGLAGSGELFF,TRBV9,TRBJ2-2
CAISPDRAMNTEAFF,TRBV10-3,TRBJ1-1
CASSGGRGEKLFF,TRBV19,TRBJ1-4
CAIRGSSREQETQYF,TRBV10-3,TRBJ2-5
CAWSVRGDTEAFF,TRBV30,TRBJ1-1
CATSRGDRGNSPLHF,TRBV15,TRBJ1-6
CASSVVDGGQETQYF,TRBV9,TRBJ2-5
CASSLAGNQPQHF,TRBV19,TRBJ1-5
CASSSSGSYEQYF,TRBV2,TRBJ2-7
CASSFGRDSPLHF,TRBV5-1,TRBJ1-6
CASSFGTGGAWDTEAFF,TRBV5-4,TRBJ1-1
CASSYTGILGEQYF,TRBV6-5,TRBJ2-7
CASSRDSFRNEQFF,TRBV18,TRBJ2-1
CASSLTGQGGQPQHF,TRBV7-2,TRBJ1-5
CASSSGTTNTGELFF,TRBV5-1,TRBJ2-2
CASSLRVMNTEAFF,TRBV3-1/TRBV3-2,TRBJ1-1
CASSLRRVTEAFF,TRBV7-3,TRBJ1-1
CASSHTGEETQYF,TRBV7-2,TRBJ2-5
CASSQDRFDGYTF,TRBV4-3,TRBJ1-2
CASSADSYNEQFF,TRBV12-3/TRBV12-4,TRBJ2-1
CASSAEGDLYNEQFF,TRBV9,TRBJ2-1
CASSHLAGGPTDTQYF,TRBV11-2,TRBJ2-3
CASSQRTGGLYTEAFF,TRBV4-1,TRBJ1-1
CAISESGGLNYGYTF,TRBV10-3,TRBJ1-2
CASSQGSPTNTEAFF,TRBV9,TRBJ1-1
CASSGSEQGEAFF,TRBV2,TRBJ1-1
CASRGTGKNYGYTF,TRBV2,TRBJ1-2
CASSPRTSGGNNYNEQFF,TRBV7-9,TRBJ2-1
CASSFHSYGGEAELFF,TRBV9,TRBJ2-2
CASRIHYVTGGEETQYF,TRBV5-1,TRBJ2-5
CASSQEGLAEQYF,TRBV4-1,TRBJ2-7
CASTQGGTYNSPLHF,TRBV19,TRBJ1-6
CASSQASGWNNEQFF,TRBV4-3,TRBJ2-1
CASSPQGQGVIGYTF,TRBV18,TRBJ1-2
CASSESGSYGYTF,TRBV10-1,TRBJ1-2
CARRGPDHNQPQHF,TRBV10-3,TRBJ1-5
CASSPGLTNEKLFF,TRBV6-5,TRBJ1-4
CASSKPWTGLGNTEAFF,TRBV11-3,TRBJ1-1
CASSEAGTGKKAGYEQYF,TRBV10-2,TRBJ2-7
CASSIGQGAGYEQYF,TRBV7-3,TRBJ2-7
CASSLAGQGAPYEQYF,TRBV5-1,TRBJ2-7
CASSLTRNTEAFF,TRBV7-3,TRBJ1-1
CASGSGQDYEQYF,TRBV27,TRBJ2-7
CASGSGQGFNEKLFF,TRBV12-5,TRBJ1-4